This T cell receptor beta chain was captured by sequencing in a study of T cell responses to AZD1222 COVID-19 vaccine. Findings and limits, study-wide: The repertoires were collected only after the peak T cell response. Clonal diversity may have been underestimated in mostly white British donors.

Points on this clone: Its antigen is as yet unknown.

Data came from immunoSEQ multiplex PCR; TCRdb stores just in-frame clones and leaves some out. The sample lists 130,000 or so clones, over 90% occurring once. Germline V gene lookup returns CDR1 SGHVS and CDR2 FNYEAQ. Trimming stripped 5 bases from V and 6 bases from J, with 11 bases between. This CDR3 is built from 12 residues. The chain joins TRBV7-6 to TRBJ2-7; D gene ambiguous. The sequence was collected from an adult in good health. The sequences come from peripheral blood, collected on day 0 of AZD1222 vaccination. CDR3 protein: CASSIMLGEQYF. The CDR3 DNA sequence: TGTGCCAGCAGCATTATGCTAGGCGAGCAGTACTTC.